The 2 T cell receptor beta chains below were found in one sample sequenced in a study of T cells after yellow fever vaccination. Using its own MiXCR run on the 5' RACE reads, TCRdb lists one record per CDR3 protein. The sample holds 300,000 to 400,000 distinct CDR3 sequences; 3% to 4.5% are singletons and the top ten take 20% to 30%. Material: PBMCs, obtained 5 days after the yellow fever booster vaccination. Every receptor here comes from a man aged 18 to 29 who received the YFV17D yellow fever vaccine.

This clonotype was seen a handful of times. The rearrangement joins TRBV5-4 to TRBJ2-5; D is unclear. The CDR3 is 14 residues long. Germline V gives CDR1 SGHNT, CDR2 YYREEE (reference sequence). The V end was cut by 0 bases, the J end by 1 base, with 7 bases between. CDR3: CASSLAGFQETQYF. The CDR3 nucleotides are TGTGCCAGCAGCTTGGCGGGCTTCCAAGAGACCCAGTACTTC.

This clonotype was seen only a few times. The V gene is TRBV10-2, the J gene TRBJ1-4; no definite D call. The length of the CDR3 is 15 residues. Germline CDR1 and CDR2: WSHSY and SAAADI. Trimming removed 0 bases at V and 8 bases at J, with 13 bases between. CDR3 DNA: TGCGCCAGCAGTGAGTCGCCGGGCGGTGGGGAAAAACTGTTTTTT. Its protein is CASSESPGGGEKLFF.